These 28 T cell receptor beta chains came from one sample sequenced in a study of blood T cell repertoires in COVID-19. Libraries were prepared by immunoSEQ multiplex PCR; TCRdb keeps only in-frame clonotypes and omits some of them. Of approximately 230,000 clones in the sample, about 90% were seen once. Sequencing used peripheral blood. The receptors derive from a man aged 18 to 30 with active or convalescent COVID-19.

CDR3 residues: CASSPSQDRPSNYGYTF. In DNA, the CDR3 is TGTGCCAGCTCACCATCCCAGGACAGACCTTCTAACTATGGCTACACCTTC. The chain combines TRBV18 with TRBJ1-2; D perhaps matches TRBD1 (6 bases). The V end was cut by 2 bases, the J end by 0 bases, with 16 bases between. The CDR3 is 17 residues long. Germline CDR1 reads KGHSH; CDR2 reads LQKENI.

The chain uses TRBV12-3 or TRBV12-4 and TRBJ2-7; 7 bases fit TRBD1. The CDR3 has 13 amino acids. Trimming cost V 5 bases and J 6 bases; bases outside gene matches: 7. CDR3 sequence reads: CASSRRDSGEQYF. Here the CDR3 DNA reads TGTGCCAGCAGTCGCAGGGACAGCGGCGAGCAGTACTTC.

CDR3 sequence: CASSIAGDAGELFF. CDR3 bases: TGTGCCAGCAGTATAGCGGGAGACGCCGGGGAGCTGTTTTTT. The V call is TRBV6-2 or TRBV6-3, the J call TRBJ2-2, with 9 bases aligning to TRBD2. Germline CDR1 is MNHEY and CDR2 is SVGEGT. V was pared by 5 bases and J by 6 bases, with 4 bases of the junction left unmatched. There are 14 residues in the CDR3.

The chain links TRBV10-2 to TRBJ1-1, with 8 positions matching TRBD1. CDR1 and CDR2 from the germline V gene are WSHSY and SAAADI. V lost 4 bases and J lost 2; bases outside the gene matches: 3. This CDR3 is 14 amino acids long. The CDR3 here is CASSGTGFNTEAFF. The CDR3 DNA reads TGCGCCAGCAGTGGGACAGGGTTTAACACTGAAGCTTTCTTT.

This clone was seen a few times. The chain links TRBV12-3 or TRBV12-4 to TRBJ1-1; maybe TRBD1 (6 bases). Trimming took off 6 bases at V and 6 bases at J, with 11 bases between the two ends. This CDR3 spans 12 amino acids. The CDR3 nucleotides read TGTGCCAGCAGGGACAGAGGCCCTGAAGCTTTCTTT. Its translation: CASRDRGPEAFF.

The chain carries TRBV27 and TRBJ1-2; TRBD1 aligns across 9 bases. The ends lost 4 bases at V and 3 bases at J; junction bases unmatched: 6. Germline-derived CDR1 and CDR2 are MNHEY and SMNVEV (reference sequence). This CDR3 comprises 15 residues. CDR3 sequence (DNA): TGTGCCAGCAGTTCACAGGGGGCCCCCCACTATGGCTACACCTTC. This codes for CASSSQGAPHYGYTF.

A single count supports this clone. V and J are TRBV30 and TRBJ2-3, with D possibly matching TRBD2 (7 bases). V lost 4 bases, J lost 3 bases, and 11 bases lay in between. This CDR3 is 13 amino acids long. Germline V gene sequence: CDR1 GTSNPN, CDR2 SVGIG (reference sequence). The CDR3 reads CAWTRGATDTQYF. The CDR3 DNA reads as TGTGCCTGGACACGGGGGGCAACAGATACGCAGTATTTT.

The rearrangement joins TRBV9 to TRBJ1-5; D possibly corresponds to TRBD1 (5 bases). V was pared by 3 bases and J by 7 bases, with 14 bases between. The CDR3 totals 14 residues. The germline gives CDR1 SGDLS, CDR2 YYNGEE. CDR3 amino acids: CASSGGERGQPQHF. The DNA of the CDR3 is TGTGCCAGCAGCGGGGGGGAGAGGGGCCAGCCCCAGCATTTT.

The V gene is TRBV19, the J gene TRBJ1-3; the D gene is possibly TRBD1 (6 bases). Germline CDR1 reads LNHDA; CDR2 reads SQIVND (reference sequence). With 1 base removed from V and 4 bases from J, the gap between germline ends came to 8 bases. The CDR3 is 14 amino acids. For the CDR3, the DNA is TGTGCCAGTAGTATAGCGGGGACAGGAAACACCATATATTTT. It is translated as CASSIAGTGNTIYF. Full variable domain (remainder filled in from reference TRBV19 and TRBJ1-3): DGGITQSPKYLFRKEGQNVTLSCEQNLNHDAMYWYRQDPGQGLRLIYYSQIVNDFQKGDIAEGYSVSREKKESFPLTVTSAQKNPTAFYLCASSIAGTGNTIYFGEGSWLTVV.

The rearrangement joins TRBV11-2 to TRBJ2-2, with TRBD2 matching 11 bases. Germline-derived CDR1 and CDR2 are SGHAT and FQNNGV. Trimming took 4 bases from V and 1 from J; bases not matched to a gene: 2. The CDR3 is made up of 16 amino acids. The CDR3 here is CASSWGLAVNTGELFF. The CDR3 coding sequence is TGTGCCAGCAGCTGGGGACTAGCGGTGAACACCGGGGAGCTGTTTTTT.

The gene calls are TRBV7-9 and TRBJ1-2; possibly TRBD1 for D (5 bases). The CDR3 loop spans 16 amino acids. Deletions cut 5 bases from V and 8 bases from J, with 24 bases between. The germline V gene has CDR1 SEHNR and CDR2 FQNEAQ (reference sequence). As DNA, the CDR3 is TGTGCCAGCAGCGCCCGAGGGGAGGATATGGTCAAGGGCTACACCTTC. It codes for CASSARGEDMVKGYTF.

This clone was detected a few times. V usage is TRBV19 and J usage is TRBJ1-5, with 12 bases identical to TRBD1. The germline CDR1 and CDR2 sequences are LNHDA and SQIVND (reference sequence). There are 16 residues in the CDR3. The junction had 5 bases not matched to a gene; V was cut back by 4 bases and J by 4 bases. The CDR3 is CASSTRDRGRNQPQHF. Here the CDR3 DNA reads TGTGCCAGTAGTACCCGGGACAGGGGGCGGAATCAGCCCCAGCATTTT.

The chain links TRBV6-2 or TRBV6-3 to TRBJ1-2; possibly TRBD1 for D (5 bases). The CDR3 runs 14 residues. Between the trimmed V and J ends, which lost 0 bases and 7 bases, there was a span of 12 bases. The V gene's germline CDR1 is MNHEY and CDR2 SVGEGT. The CDR3 region has the DNA TGTGCCAGCAGTTACTCGACTTCAGGGCTTGGCTACACCTTC. Translation: CASSYSTSGLGYTF.

The V and J genes are TRBV19 and TRBJ2-5; D ambiguous. V was pared by 1 base and J by 1 base, with 13 bases between. The length of the CDR3 is 16 residues. Germline assignment: CDR1 LNHDA and CDR2 SQIVND (reference sequence). In nucleotides, the CDR3 is TGTGCCAGTAGTATAGGCACGTCAAGCCGCCAAGAGACCCAGTACTTC. It specifies CASSIGTSSRQETQYF.

The chain recombines TRBV5-1 with TRBJ1-1, with 7 bases identical to TRBD1. The CDR3 extends over 14 amino acids. V lost 2 bases, J lost 4 bases, and 5 bases stayed unmatched. Germline CDR1 SGHRS, CDR2 YFSETQ. CDR3 bases: TGCGCCAGCAGCTTACAGGGGAAAGCCACTGAAGCTTTCTTT. Translating gives CASSLQGKATEAFF.

This clone was seen a single time. The chain couples TRBV15 to TRBJ2-1, with a tentative D call TRBD2 (7 bases). This CDR3 has 15 amino acids. Trimming pared 1 base from V and 6 bases from J, leaving 13 bases between. Germline CDR1 is LNHNV and CDR2 is YYDKDF (reference sequence). The CDR3 is CATSRGGGGLNEQFF. In DNA form, the CDR3 reads TGTGCCACCAGCAGAGGTGGGGGGGGGCTCAATGAGCAGTTCTTC.

This clone appeared a few times. V is TRBV6-5 and J is TRBJ1-1; the D is unclear. The V and J ends lost 7 bases and 5 bases respectively, with 14 bases between them. From germline, CDR1 is MNHEY and CDR2 SVGAGI. The CDR3 extends over 13 amino acids. In DNA, the CDR3 is TGTGCCAGCATTGCGCGTCCGAGGACTGAAGCTTTCTTT. Its protein is CASIARPRTEAFF.

The chain recombines TRBV5-6 with TRBJ1-3; D is unresolved. CDR1 and CDR2 (germline): SGHDT, YYEEEE. The CDR3 runs to 14 residues. V was cut by 2 bases and J by 8 bases, with 14 bases left in between. CDR3: CASSFERREDTIYF. DNA of the CDR3: TGTGCCAGCAGCTTCGAGCGTAGAGAGGACACCATATATTTT.

The gene calls are TRBV19 and TRBJ1-2; the match to TRBD1 covers 9 bases. With 5 bases clipped from V and 6 bases from J, the junction kept 10 bases outside the gene matches. There are 15 residues in the CDR3. Germline V gene lookup returns CDR1 LNHDA and CDR2 SQIVND (reference sequence). CDR3 loop: CASSPRGQGGDGYTF. The CDR3 DNA reads as TGTGCCAGTAGTCCCCGGGGACAGGGAGGCGATGGCTACACCTTC.

The chain employs TRBV6-2 or TRBV6-3 and TRBJ1-1; D ambiguous. CDR3 size: 16 residues. Germline CDR1 MNHEY, CDR2 SVGEGT. Trimming removed 5 bases from V and 1 base from J, with 17 bases in between. CDR3 protein: CASSAREPRGNTEAFF. CDR3 DNA: TGTGCCAGCAGTGCCCGGGAGCCCCGGGGGAACACTGAAGCTTTCTTT.

The CDR3 loop reads CASSEGTVPNTEAFF. In nucleotides, the CDR3 is TGTGCCAGCAGTGAAGGGACAGTACCCAACACTGAAGCTTTCTTT. The V call is TRBV6-1, the J call TRBJ1-1, with a possible D match to TRBD1 (6 bases). The ends were cut back, 1 base at V and 2 bases at J, with 11 bases in the middle. Per germline, CDR1 MNHNS and CDR2 SASEGT. The CDR3 covers 15 residues.

The chain combines TRBV6-5 with TRBJ1-2; TRBD1 is a possible D gene (5 bases). Trimming took 7 bases from V and 6 from J, leaving 21 bases between them. The length of the CDR3 is 15 residues. In germline, CDR1 is MNHEY, CDR2 SVGAGI. The CDR3 sequence: CASKNSGGGLHGYTF. DNA of the CDR3: TGTGCCAGCAAAAACTCAGGCGGGGGACTGCATGGCTACACCTTC.

The chain uses TRBV14 and TRBJ1-1, with D possibly TRBD1 on 5 matching bases. CDR1 SGHDN and CDR2 FVKESK come from the germline V gene. V was cut by 1 base and J by 4 bases, with 10 bases left in between. This CDR3 contains 14 residues. The CDR3 region is CASSQVSGPTEAFF. The CDR3 DNA is TGTGCCAGCAGCCAAGTGTCAGGGCCCACTGAAGCTTTCTTT.

The chain employs TRBV5-1 and TRBJ1-1; 9 nucleotides agree with TRBD1. Germline V gene sequence: CDR1 SGHRS, CDR2 YFSETQ. V shed 4 bases, J shed 0 bases, and the junction held 10 bases outside the gene matches. The CDR3 loop spans 17 amino acids. CDR3 sequence reads: CASSLSTGGIMNTEAFF. The CDR3 region has the DNA TGCGCCAGCAGCCTCTCGACAGGGGGGATTATGAACACTGAAGCTTTCTTT.

The CDR3 reads CASRFRGRGGYTF. The CDR3 DNA reads TGTGCCAGCAGATTCAGGGGGCGCGGTGGCTACACCTTC. The chain couples TRBV6-5 to TRBJ1-2; 8 bases align to TRBD1. The V gene's germline CDR1 is MNHEY and CDR2 SVGAGI. The CDR3 totals 13 residues. V was clipped by 6 bases and J by 7 bases; unmatched bases: 7.

This clone was seen a few times. V usage is TRBV19 and J usage is TRBJ2-4; a possible D gene is TRBD1 (5 bases). The CDR3 runs to 13 residues. CDR1 and CDR2 (germline): LNHDA, SQIVND (reference sequence). Deletions cut 5 bases from V and 8 bases from J, with 13 bases between. CDR3 region: CASSQGKGDIQYF. In DNA form, the CDR3 reads TGTGCCAGTAGTCAAGGGAAAGGGGACATTCAGTACTTC. Variable domain in full (rest from reference TRBV19 and TRBJ2-4): DGGITQSPKYLFRKEGQNVTLSCEQNLNHDAMYWYRQDPGQGLRLIYYSQIVNDFQKGDIAEGYSVSREKKESFPLTVTSAQKNPTAFYLCASSQGKGDIQYFGAGTRLSVL.

The chain is built from TRBV6-4 and TRBJ1-2; no reliable D call. The germline V gene encodes CDR1 MRHNA and CDR2 SNTAGT. Trimming removed 4 bases from V and 0 bases from J, with 12 bases in between. This CDR3 has 15 amino acids. The CDR3 reads CASSVEFPTNYGYTF. The CDR3 nucleotides read TGTGCCAGCAGTGTGGAGTTTCCTACTAACTATGGCTACACCTTC.

This clone was observed a single time. The J gene is TRBJ2-3, the V gene TRBV2; 9 positions match TRBD1. Germline V gene data show CDR1 as SNHLY and CDR2 as FYNNEI. The CDR3 spans 16 residues. J gave up 6 bases and V 6 bases, and 13 bases lay outside the gene matches. CDR3 region: CASRRDRAEGTDTQYF. The CDR3 DNA sequence: TGTGCCAGCAGGAGGGACAGGGCCGAGGGGACCGATACGCAGTATTTT.